This is a list of T cell receptor beta chains from one sample in a study of radiation and T cells in renal cell carcinoma. Using immunoSEQ multiplex PCR, the repertoire was profiled, and TCRdb retains in-frame clones only, with some absent. Here the sample spans around 74,000 clones, 83% being singletons. This sample comprised blood, obtained from a patient whose treatment included radiotherapy and nephrectomy. Receptors originate from a woman aged 60-70 years with renal cell carcinoma. Each CDR3 is given with its conserved first and last residue. The order of the fields is CDR3 protein, CDR3 DNA, J gene, clone size, D gene, V gene. D genes are given only for firm matches. Size is omitted from some rows. Given values are once, few, many or a class for expanded clones.

CDR3: CASSLLAATEAFF; DNA: TGTGCCAGCAGTTTGCTAGCAGCCACTGAAGCTTTCTTT; J: TRBJ1-1; size: few; D: .; V: TRBV27
CDR3: CASSRASEKLFF; DNA: TGTGCCAGCTCACGGGCTAGCGAAAAACTGTTTTTT; J: TRBJ1-4; size: .; D: .; V: TRBV18
CDR3: CASSSGPAYEQYF; DNA: TGTGCCAGTAGTTCGGGACCGGCCTACGAGCAGTACTTC; J: TRBJ2-7; size: .; D: .; V: TRBV19
CDR3: CASSLVSYRENEAFF; DNA: TGTGCCAGCAGCTTAGTTAGCTATCGGGAGAATGAAGCTTTCTTT; J: TRBJ1-1; size: .; D: .; V: TRBV11-2
CDR3: CASSRRDRGLSGEQFF; DNA: TGTGCCAGCAGCCGAAGAGACAGGGGGCTCTCGGGTGAGCAGTTCTTC; J: TRBJ2-1; size: .; D: TRBD1; V: TRBV7-9
CDR3: CASSLELGEQYF; DNA: TGTGCCAGCAGCTTAGAACTCGGGGAGCAGTACTTC; J: TRBJ2-7; size: .; D: .; V: TRBV7-2
CDR3: CASSPAAGGSYEQYF; DNA: TGTGCCAGCAGCCCGGCAGCAGGGGGAAGCTACGAGCAGTACTTC; J: TRBJ2-7; size: .; D: TRBD1; V: TRBV9
CDR3: CASSPTPRGQSTDTQYF; DNA: TGTGCCAGCAGTCCAACTCCTCGGGGGCAAAGCACAGATACGCAGTATTTT; J: TRBJ2-3; size: .; D: .; V: TRBV27
CDR3: CASSYSWVRSAETQYF; DNA: TGTGCCAGCAGTTACTCGTGGGTACGTTCGGCAGAGACCCAGTACTTC; J: TRBJ2-5; size: few; D: .; V: TRBV6-5
CDR3: CASSPGGDIQYF; DNA: TGTGCCAGCAGCCCGGGGGGAGACATTCAGTACTTC; J: TRBJ2-4; size: .; D: TRBD2; V: TRBV7-8
CDR3: CASSVIQGAHEQYF; DNA: TGTGCCAGCAGTGTCATACAGGGGGCCCACGAGCAGTACTTC; J: TRBJ2-7; size: .; D: TRBD1; V: TRBV6-1
CDR3: CASSLGLLNEQFF; DNA: TGTGCCAGCAGCTTGGGACTACTTAATGAGCAGTTCTTC; J: TRBJ2-1; size: .; D: TRBD2; V: TRBV7-2
CDR3: CASSLAPGQDNGYTF; DNA: TGTGCCAGCAGCTTAGCTCCGGGACAGGACAATGGCTACACCTTC; J: TRBJ1-2; size: .; D: TRBD1; V: TRBV7-2
CDR3: CASSPRSDGGYEQYF; DNA: TGTGCCAGCAGCCCGAGATCGGACGGGGGCTACGAGCAGTACTTC; J: TRBJ2-7; size: .; D: .; V: TRBV7-2
CDR3: CAISVYGTGDYGYTF; DNA: TGTGCCATCAGTGTGTACGGGACAGGAGACTATGGCTACACCTTC; J: TRBJ1-2; size: .; D: TRBD1; V: TRBV10-3
CDR3: CASSSRTGETYEQYF; DNA: TGTGCCAGCAGTAGTAGGACAGGGGAGACCTACGAGCAGTACTTC; J: TRBJ2-7; size: .; D: TRBD1; V: TRBV6-1
CDR3: CASSTAVEGNEQFF; DNA: TGTGCCAGTAGTACAGCGGTCGAGGGGAATGAGCAGTTCTTC; J: TRBJ2-1; size: .; D: .; V: TRBV19
CDR3: CASSRGARGLNQPQHF; DNA: TGTGCCAGCAGCCGGGGCGCCAGGGGTCTGAATCAGCCCCAGCATTTT; J: TRBJ1-5; size: .; D: .; V: TRBV7-9
CDR3: CASSHSGPLQQYF; DNA: TGTGCCAGCAGCCATAGCGGGCCCTTGCAGCAGTACTTC; J: TRBJ2-7; size: .; D: TRBD2; V: TRBV14
CDR3: CASRQGGGQPQHF; DNA: TGTGCCAGCAGACAGGGTGGAGGGCAGCCCCAGCATTTT; J: TRBJ1-5; size: .; D: .; V: TRBV6-6
CDR3: CAIAGDTEQYF; DNA: TGTGCCATCGCCGGCGACACCGAGCAGTACTTC; J: TRBJ2-7; size: .; D: .; V: TRBV10-3